Sequencing of this T cell receptor beta chain was carried out in a study of blood T cells in healthy people across ages. This clonotype was detected only a few times. Using a J-beta primer mix together with a sample-barcoded 5' primer, a second PCR was run for roughly 6 to 12 cycles. TCRdb fed the 5' RACE reads into MiXCR, producing one record per CDR3 protein. The data contain around 800,000 distinct CDR3 sequences, roughly 24% of them singletons. The CDR3 extends over 16 amino acids. Germline loops: CDR1 KGHDR, CDR2 SFDVKD. Trimming at V came to 8 bases and at J to 5 bases, leaving 12 bases not matched to a gene. These same data were also listed under a study on T cells of mothers and their children.

The sequence was collected from a boy younger than 18 in good health. The sample comprised blood. The gene calls are TRBV24-1 and TRBJ1-1; 11 nucleotides align to TRBD1. CDR3: CATTWTGGAGVTEAFF. CDR3 nucleotide sequence: TGTGCCACCACCTGGACAGGGGGCGCGGGCGTTACTGAAGCTTTCTTT.